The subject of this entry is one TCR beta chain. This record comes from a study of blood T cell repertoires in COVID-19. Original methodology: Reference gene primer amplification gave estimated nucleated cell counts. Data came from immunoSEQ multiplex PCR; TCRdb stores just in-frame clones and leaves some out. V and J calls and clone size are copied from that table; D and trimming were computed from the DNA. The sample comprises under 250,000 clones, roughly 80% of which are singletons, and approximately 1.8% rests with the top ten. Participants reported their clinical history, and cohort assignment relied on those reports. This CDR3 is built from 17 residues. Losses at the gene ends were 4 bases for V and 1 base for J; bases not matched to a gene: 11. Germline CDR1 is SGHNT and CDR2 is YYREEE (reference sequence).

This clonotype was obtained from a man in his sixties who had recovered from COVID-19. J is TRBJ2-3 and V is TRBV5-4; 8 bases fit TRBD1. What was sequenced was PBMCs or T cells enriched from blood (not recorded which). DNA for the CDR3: TGTGCCAGCAGCGCCGCCCCGACAGGGGTTCGCACAGATACGCAGTATTTT. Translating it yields CASSAAPTGVRTDTQYF.